This TCR beta chain was identified during a study of shared clonotypes between healthy human individuals. Produced via immunoSEQ multiplex PCR; TCRdb's table is partial and in-frame only. The data contain millions of clones, roughly 95% of them singletons. Germline CDR1 and CDR2: MNHNY and SVGAGI (reference sequence). V was cut by 11 bases and J by 8 bases, with 21 bases left in between. This CDR3 spans 14 amino acids. This chain connects TRBV6-6 to TRBJ1-4; D gene ambiguous. This receptor was identified in a man younger than 35 in good health. The specimen was naive CD4+ T cells sorted from blood. Subset denoted: CD45RA+ positively selected. The CDR3 region has the DNA TGTGCCCCTACGTCGGAACCAACATGGGAAAAACTGTTTTTT. This gives the protein CAPTSEPTWEKLFF.